This TCR beta chain was captured by sequencing in a study of monozygotic twins with inflammatory bowel disease. TCRdb reanalyzed the 5' RACE reads, giving one entry per CDR3 protein sequence and no DNA. The sample features approximately 100,000 distinct CDR3 sequences, with roughly 1.9% in its top ten. The CDR3 loop spans 14 amino acids. V usage is TRBV12-3 or TRBV12-4 and J usage is TRBJ1-1; lacking DNA, the TRBD1 call made by TCRdb goes unchecked. The sample comprised blood. The TCR comes from a human donor with ulcerative colitis or Crohn's disease, or a healthy co-twin of an affected twin (not recorded which). CDR3 residues: CASSPTGWNTEAFF.